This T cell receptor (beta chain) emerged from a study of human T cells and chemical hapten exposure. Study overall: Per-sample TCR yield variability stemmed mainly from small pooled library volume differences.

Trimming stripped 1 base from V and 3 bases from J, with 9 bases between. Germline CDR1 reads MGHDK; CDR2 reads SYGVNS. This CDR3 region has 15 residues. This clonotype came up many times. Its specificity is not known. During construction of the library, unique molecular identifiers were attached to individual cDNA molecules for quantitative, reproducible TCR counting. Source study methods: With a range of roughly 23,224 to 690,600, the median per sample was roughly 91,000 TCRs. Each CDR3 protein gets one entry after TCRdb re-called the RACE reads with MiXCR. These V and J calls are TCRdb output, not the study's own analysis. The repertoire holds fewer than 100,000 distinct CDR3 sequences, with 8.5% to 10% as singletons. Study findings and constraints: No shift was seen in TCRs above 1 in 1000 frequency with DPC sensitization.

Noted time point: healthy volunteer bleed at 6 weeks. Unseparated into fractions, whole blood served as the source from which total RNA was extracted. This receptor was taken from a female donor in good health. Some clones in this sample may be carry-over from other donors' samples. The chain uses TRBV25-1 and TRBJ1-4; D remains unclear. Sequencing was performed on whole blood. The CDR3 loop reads CASSEWAISNEKLFF. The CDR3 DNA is TGTGCCAGCAGTGAATGGGCCATCTCTAATGAAAAACTGTTTTTT. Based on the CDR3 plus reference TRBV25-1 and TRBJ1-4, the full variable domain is EADIYQTPRYLVIGTGKKITLECSQTMGHDKMYWYQQDPGMELHLIHYSYGVNSTEKGDLSSESTVSRIRTEHFPLTLESARPSHTSQYLCASSEWAISNEKLFFGSGTQLSVL.